The 26 T cell receptor beta chains presented below share a single source sample, sequenced in a study of control samples from healthy donors and cancer patients. The assay was immunoSEQ multiplex PCR, and TCRdb's table has in-frame clones only and misses some. The sample carries 110,000 or so clones, more than 75% recorded once. Specimen: blood. Receptors were obtained from a man in his thirties or forties in good health.

The gene calls are TRBV6-4 and TRBJ2-7; possible D gene TRBD2, 6 bases. Trimming left V 2 bases short and J 5 bases short, with 16 bases between. Germline V lookup: CDR1 MRHNA, CDR2 SNTAGT. CDR3 size: 15 residues. CDR3 sequence (DNA): TGTGCCAGCAGTGACGGCTGCAGCGGGCCCCACGAGCAGTACGTC. This sequence encodes CASSDGCSGPHEQYV.

The chain has TRBV19 and TRBJ1-1; TRBD1 matches at 7 bases. Germline-derived CDR1 and CDR2 are LNHDA and SQIVND (reference sequence). The CDR3 consists of 12 residues. J lost 9 bases, V lost 5 bases, and 6 bases had no gene match. CDR3 sequence: CASSSWTGQAFF. CDR3 sequence (DNA): TGTGCCAGTAGTTCTTGGACAGGACAAGCTTTCTTT.

Only a few counts were recorded for this clone. The chain is built from TRBV5-1 and TRBJ1-4, with 9 bases identical to TRBD1. This CDR3 has 14 amino acids. The germline V gene has CDR1 SGHRS and CDR2 YFSETQ. The V gene end was trimmed by 4 bases and the J gene end by 12 bases; junction bases not matched to a gene: 10. The CDR3 reads CASSGGTGPEELFF. Here the CDR3 DNA reads TGCGCCAGCAGCGGAGGGACAGGGCCTGAGGAACTGTTTTTT.

This chain links TRBV10-3 with TRBJ1-1, with 9 bases that match TRBD1. The CDR3 runs to 19 residues. V was clipped by 3 bases and J by 2 bases; unmatched bases: 16. In germline, CDR1 is ENHRY, CDR2 SYGVKD. The CDR3 protein is CAISDWDRERGVRNTEAFF. The CDR3 DNA sequence: TGTGCCATCAGTGATTGGGACAGGGAGAGGGGGGTACGCAACACTGAAGCTTTCTTT.

This chain uses TRBV11-3 with TRBJ2-7; D might be TRBD2 (5 bases). Trimming stripped 4 bases from V and 6 bases from J, with 16 bases between. CDR1 is SGHNT, CDR2 YENEEA, per germline. The CDR3 consists of 14 residues. In DNA, the CDR3 is TGTGCCAGCAGCTCGGGCCGACTACTGGGCGAGCAGTACTTC. The encoded protein is CASSSGRLLGEQYF.

The V call is TRBV2, the J call TRBJ2-5, with D possibly called TRBD1 or TRBD2 (5 bases each). The V end was cut by 4 bases, the J end by 2 bases, with 14 bases between. The CDR3 sequence is 15 residues long. CDR1 and CDR2 from the germline V gene are SNHLY and FYNNEI. The CDR3 DNA sequence: TGTGCCAGCAGTGGGCCTTCCGGGGCTCAAGAGACCCAGTACTTC. Translation: CASSGPSGAQETQYF.

The genes are TRBV20-1 and TRBJ1-2; no clear D. CDR3 length equals 10 residues. V lost 4 bases and J lost 1, with 1 base in between. Germline lookup yields CDR1 DFQATT and CDR2 SNEGSKA (reference sequence). The chain's CDR3 is CSANNYGYTF. The CDR3 region has the DNA TGCAGTGCTAATAACTATGGCTACACCTTC.

The chain joins TRBV3-1 (or the pseudogene TRBV3-2) to TRBJ1-3; unclear D gene. The CDR3 totals 16 residues. The germline V gene has CDR1 LGHDT and CDR2 YNNKEL (reference sequence). The V end was cut by 1 base, the J end by 0 bases, with 10 bases between. The CDR3 nucleotides are TGTGCCAGCAGCCAAGTGTTGCAAGCCTCTGGAAACACCATATATTTT. It encodes CASSQVLQASGNTIYF.

The J gene is TRBJ2-7, the V gene TRBV30; 11 bases align to TRBD1. The CDR3 sequence is 15 residues long. J gave up 6 bases and V 2 bases, and 9 bases lay outside the gene matches. Germline CDR1 reads GTSNPN; CDR2 reads SVGIG (reference sequence). DNA of the CDR3: TGTGCCTGGAGTCCAATTGGGACAGGGGGTAGCGAGCAGTACTTC. Translation: CAWSPIGTGGSEQYF.

The gene calls are TRBV25-1 and TRBJ2-7, with D perhaps TRBD2 (6 bases). V lost 2 bases and J 4 bases, leaving 12 bases between the germline ends. The germline CDR1 and CDR2 sequences are MGHDK and SYGVNS. CDR3 length: 14 amino acids. The CDR3 protein is CASSEQGGKYEQYF. The CDR3 bases are TGTGCCAGCAGTGAACAGGGAGGAAAGTACGAGCAGTACTTC.

This clone was detected only once. The rearrangement links TRBV3-1 (or the pseudogene TRBV3-2) to TRBJ2-1; no clear D gene. The CDR3 length is 15 residues. Trimming shortened V by 0 bases and J by 3 bases, and 9 bases separated the two germline ends. Germline values: CDR1 LGHDT, CDR2 YNNKEL (reference sequence). This chain's CDR3 is CASSQDRKGYNEQFF. The DNA for the CDR3 is TGTGCCAGCAGCCAAGATCGCAAGGGCTACAATGAGCAGTTCTTC.

The rearrangement links TRBV10-1 to TRBJ2-1; no clear D gene. CDR1 and CDR2 from the germline V gene are WNHNN and SYGVQD (reference sequence). The V end was cut by 0 bases, the J end by 4 bases, with 7 bases between. This CDR3 contains 14 residues. CDR3 protein: CASSESPGYNEQFF. The CDR3 nucleotides read TGCGCCAGCAGTGAGTCGCCCGGGTACAATGAGCAGTTCTTC.

The chain employs TRBV9 and TRBJ2-3; 8 bases agree with TRBD2. Looked up from germline, CDR1 is SGDLS and CDR2 is YYNGEE. V was clipped by 0 bases and J by 5 bases; unmatched bases: 8. This CDR3 contains 16 residues. CDR3 residues: CASSVGAGGGVDTQYF. CDR3 coding DNA: TGTGCCAGCAGCGTAGGGGCGGGGGGAGGAGTAGATACGCAGTATTTT. Full variable domain (rest looked up from reference TRBV9 and TRBJ2-3): DSGVTQTPKHLITATGQRVTLRCSPRSGDLSVYWYQQSLDQGLQFLIQYYNGEERAKGNILERFSAQQFPDLHSELNLSSLELGDSALYFCASSVGAGGGVDTQYFGPGTRLTVL.

V gene TRBV2 combines with J gene TRBJ1-1; perhaps TRBD1 as D (6 bases). This CDR3 is 14 amino acids long. The V end was cut by 7 bases, the J end by 1 base, with 13 bases between. Per germline, CDR1 SNHLY and CDR2 FYNNEI. In nucleotides, the CDR3 is TGTGCCAGCACTCAACAGGGCGCGAACACTGAAGCTTTCTTT. It is translated as CASTQQGANTEAFF. Filled out from reference TRBV2 and TRBJ1-1, the complete variable domain reads EPEVTQTPSHQVTQMGQEVILRCVPISNHLYFYWYRQILGQKVEFLVSFYNNEISEKSEIFDDQFSVERPDGSNFTLKIRSTKLEDSAMYFCASTQQGANTEAFFGQGTRLTVV.

This clone was seen just once. The chain is built from TRBV27 and TRBJ1-1; D is unclear. The CDR3 covers 13 residues. Germline V CDR1 and CDR2: MNHEY, SMNVEV (reference sequence). Trimming left V 6 bases short and J 4 bases short, with 12 bases between. The CDR3: CASSRTGITEAFF. The CDR3 DNA is TGTGCCAGCAGCAGGACGGGAATCACTGAAGCTTTCTTT.

The V and J genes are TRBV28 and TRBJ2-2, with D perhaps assigned TRBD1 or TRBD2 (5 bases each). Trimming removed 5 bases from V and 12 bases from J, with 13 bases in between. This CDR3 is 12 amino acids long. Germline loops: CDR1 MDHEN, CDR2 SYDVKM. The CDR3 bases are TGTGCCAGCAGTCCTCCCGGGGCGCAGCTGTTTTTT. It yields the protein CASSPPGAQLFF.

V gene TRBV7-3 combines with J gene TRBJ2-1, with D uncertain. V gave up 5 bases and J gave up 10 bases, with 15 bases separating them. Per germline, CDR1 SGHTA and CDR2 FQGTGA. The CDR3 loop spans 13 amino acids. The CDR3: CASSPPQSSEQFF. CDR3 nucleotides: TGTGCCAGCAGCCCACCACAGAGCAGCGAGCAGTTCTTC.

The chain recombines TRBV10-3 with TRBJ1-4; 11 positions match TRBD1. The CDR3 totals 19 residues. Germline V gives CDR1 ENHRY, CDR2 SYGVKD. Trimming cost V 4 bases and J 3 bases; bases outside gene matches: 13. CDR3 sequence (DNA): TGTGCCATCAGTGGTACGGGGACAGGGGGAGATCCTGCTAATGAAAAACTGTTTTTT. This encodes CAISGTGTGGDPANEKLFF.

The rearrangement joins TRBV2 to TRBJ2-3; D is possibly TRBD1 (5 bases). From germline, CDR1 is SNHLY and CDR2 FYNNEI. The CDR3 is 13 amino acids. Between the trimmed V and J ends, which lost 6 bases and 0 bases, there was a span of 7 bases. CDR3 sequence: CASRTESTDTQYF. The CDR3 DNA reads as TGTGCCAGCAGGACAGAGAGCACAGATACGCAGTATTTT.

V is TRBV10-3 and J is TRBJ2-5; 12 bases agree with TRBD1. The V and J ends lost 5 bases and 4 bases, in that order; junction bases with no gene match: 8. This CDR3 comprises 16 residues. CDR1 and CDR2 (germline): ENHRY, SYGVKD. The CDR3 DNA reads as TGTGCCATCAGTTTTGGGGACAGGGGGCGCGGAGAGACCCAGTACTTC. Translation: CAISFGDRGRGETQYF.

A few counts support this clone. Within the sample, other DNA sequences also encode this same CDR3. V and J are TRBV5-6 and TRBJ1-5, with 7 bases aligning to TRBD1. The length of the CDR3 is 15 residues. The ends lost 0 bases at V and 4 bases at J; junction bases unmatched: 4. In germline, CDR1 is SGHDT, CDR2 YYEEEE. In nucleotides, the CDR3 is TGTGCCAGCAGCTTGGGAACAGGGGAAAATCAGCCCCAGCATTTT. As protein: CASSLGTGENQPQHF.

The chain recombines TRBV7-8 with TRBJ2-5, with TRBD1 matching 7 bases. CDR1 and CDR2 (germline): SGHVS, FQNEAQ. CDR3 length: 14 amino acids. V lost 2 bases to trimming and J lost 4 bases; unmatched junction nucleotides: 4. The DNA of the CDR3 is TGTGCCAGCAGCTTACAAAACAGGGGAGAGACCCAGTACTTC. Translation gives CASSLQNRGETQYF.

V usage is TRBV3-1 (or the pseudogene TRBV3-2) and J usage is TRBJ2-5; D possibly corresponds to TRBD1 (6 bases). This CDR3 region has 17 residues. V was cut by 0 bases and J by 5 bases, with 19 bases left in between. CDR1 and CDR2 from the germline V gene are LGHDT and YNNKEL (reference sequence). The CDR3 sequence is CASSQENPDRRKETQYF. In DNA form, the CDR3 reads TGTGCCAGCAGCCAAGAAAATCCTGACAGGAGAAAGGAGACCCAGTACTTC.

The V and J genes are TRBV24-1 and TRBJ2-7; D not certain. In germline, CDR1 is KGHDR, CDR2 SFDVKD. The CDR3 is 12 amino acids. Trimming left V 1 base short and J 4 bases short, with 4 bases between. The CDR3 DNA follows: TGTGCCACCAGTGATTTTGGGTACGAGCAGTACTTC. It specifies CATSDFGYEQYF.

J is TRBJ2-2 and V is TRBV6-6; D is possibly TRBD1 or TRBD2 (6 bases each). V was trimmed by 8 bases and J by 4 bases, leaving 11 bases between them. Germline values: CDR1 MNHNY, CDR2 SVGAGI (reference sequence). CDR3 length equals 13 residues. CDR3 DNA: TGTGCCAGCGGAGGGGGAGTCACCGGGGAGCTGTTTTTT. It yields the protein CASGGGVTGELFF.

This clone appeared a single time. The genes are TRBV3-1 (or the pseudogene TRBV3-2) and TRBJ1-5; D not certain. CDR1 and CDR2 (germline): LGHDT, YNNKEL (reference sequence). The CDR3 has 13 residues. Trimming shortened V by 2 bases and J by 4 bases, and 6 bases separated the two germline ends. CDR3 DNA: TGTGCCAGCAGCCAAATGATTAATCAGCCCCAGCATTTT. It yields the protein CASSQMINQPQHF.